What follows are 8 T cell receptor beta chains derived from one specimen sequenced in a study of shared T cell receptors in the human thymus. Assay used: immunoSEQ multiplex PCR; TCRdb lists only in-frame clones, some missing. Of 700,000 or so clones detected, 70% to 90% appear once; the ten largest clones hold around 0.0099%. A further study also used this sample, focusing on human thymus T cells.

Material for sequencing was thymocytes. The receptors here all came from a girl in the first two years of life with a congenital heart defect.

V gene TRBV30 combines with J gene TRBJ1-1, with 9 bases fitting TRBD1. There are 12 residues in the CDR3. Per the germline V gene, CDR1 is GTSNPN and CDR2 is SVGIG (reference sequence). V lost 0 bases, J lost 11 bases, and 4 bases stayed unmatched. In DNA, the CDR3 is TGTGCCTGGAGTGTACACAGGGGGCACGCTTTCTTT. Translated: CAWSVHRGHAFF.

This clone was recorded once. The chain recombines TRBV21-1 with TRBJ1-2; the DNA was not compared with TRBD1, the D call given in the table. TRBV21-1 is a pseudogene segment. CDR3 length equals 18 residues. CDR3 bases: TGTGCCAGCAGCAAAGATATATTTGGTAGGGGACAGTGTCCCCGCTACACCTTC. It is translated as CASSKDIFGRGQCPRYTF.

Written as DNA, the CDR3 is TGTGCCAGCAGCCAAGTTGGCAGTAACACTGAAGCTTTCTTT. Translation: CASSQVGSNTEAFF. V is TRBV4-2 and J is TRBJ1-1; D remains ambiguous. Per germline, CDR1 LGHNA and CDR2 YNFKEQ. V was pared by 1 base and J by 2 bases, with 8 bases between. The CDR3 is 14 residues long.

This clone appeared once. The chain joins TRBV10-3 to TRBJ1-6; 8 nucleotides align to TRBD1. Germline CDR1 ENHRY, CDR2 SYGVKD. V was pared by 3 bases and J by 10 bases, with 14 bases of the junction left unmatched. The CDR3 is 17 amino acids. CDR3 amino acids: CAISDWGTDRAKSPLHF. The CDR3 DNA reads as TGTGCCATCAGTGATTGGGGCACGGACAGGGCTAAATCACCCCTCCACTTT.

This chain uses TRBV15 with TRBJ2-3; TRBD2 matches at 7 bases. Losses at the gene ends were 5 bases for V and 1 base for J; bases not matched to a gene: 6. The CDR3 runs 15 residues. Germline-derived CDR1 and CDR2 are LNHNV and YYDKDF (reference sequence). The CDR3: CATSVSGAGTDTQYF. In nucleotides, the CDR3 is TGTGCCACCAGCGTCAGCGGGGCAGGCACAGATACGCAGTATTTT.

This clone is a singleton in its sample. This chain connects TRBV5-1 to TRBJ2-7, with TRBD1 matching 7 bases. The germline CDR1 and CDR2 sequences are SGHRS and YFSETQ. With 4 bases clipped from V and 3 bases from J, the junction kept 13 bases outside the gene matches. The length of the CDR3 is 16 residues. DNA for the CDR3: TGCGCCAGCAGCCAGATGGGACAGCCAGACGACTACGAGCAGTACTTC. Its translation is CASSQMGQPDDYEQYF.

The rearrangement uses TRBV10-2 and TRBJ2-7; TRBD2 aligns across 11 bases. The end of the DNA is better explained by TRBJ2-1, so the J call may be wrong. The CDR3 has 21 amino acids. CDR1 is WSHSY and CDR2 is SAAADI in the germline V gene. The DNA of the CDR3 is TGCGCCAGCAGTGAGTCCCCGGCCGCCGTGCTGACTAGCGGGACAAAACATGAGCAGTTCTTC. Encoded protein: CASSESPAAVLTSGTKHEQFF.

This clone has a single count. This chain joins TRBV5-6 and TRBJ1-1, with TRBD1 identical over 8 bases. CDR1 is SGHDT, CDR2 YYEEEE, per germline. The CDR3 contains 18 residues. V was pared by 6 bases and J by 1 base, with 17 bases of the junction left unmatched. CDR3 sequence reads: CASTYPINGQGRNTEAFF. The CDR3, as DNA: TGTGCCAGCACCTACCCGATAAACGGACAGGGCAGGAACACTGAAGCTTTCTTT.